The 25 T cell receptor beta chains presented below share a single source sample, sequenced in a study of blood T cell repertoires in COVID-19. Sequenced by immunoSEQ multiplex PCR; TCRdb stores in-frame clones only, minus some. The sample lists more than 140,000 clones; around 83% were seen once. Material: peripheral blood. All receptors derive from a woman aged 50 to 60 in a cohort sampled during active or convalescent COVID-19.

CDR3 protein: CASSGTGGWGYTF. CDR3 in DNA: TGTGCCAGCAGCGGTACGGGTGGGTGGGGCTACACCTTC. This chain uses TRBV11-2 with TRBJ1-2; D is unresolved. Germline V CDR1 and CDR2: SGHAT, FQNNGV. The V end lost 5 bases, the J end lost 8 bases, and 15 bases lay between the germline ends. The CDR3 consists of 13 residues.

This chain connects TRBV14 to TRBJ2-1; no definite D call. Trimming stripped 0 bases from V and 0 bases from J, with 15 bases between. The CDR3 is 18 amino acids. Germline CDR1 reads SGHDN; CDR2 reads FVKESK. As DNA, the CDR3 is TGTGCCAGCAGCCAAGAAGTTCGCTTCTTGAGCTCCTACAATGAGCAGTTCTTC. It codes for CASSQEVRFLSSYNEQFF.

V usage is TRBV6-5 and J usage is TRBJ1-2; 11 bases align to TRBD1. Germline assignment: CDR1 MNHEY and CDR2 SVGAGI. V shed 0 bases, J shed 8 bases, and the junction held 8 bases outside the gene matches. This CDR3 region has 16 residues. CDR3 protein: CASSYSKGTGGRGYTF. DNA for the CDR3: TGTGCCAGCAGTTACTCGAAAGGGACAGGGGGACGAGGCTACACCTTC.

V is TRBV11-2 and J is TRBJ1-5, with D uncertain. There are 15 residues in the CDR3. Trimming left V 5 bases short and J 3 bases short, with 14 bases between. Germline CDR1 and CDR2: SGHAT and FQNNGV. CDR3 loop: CASSRDGENNQPQHF. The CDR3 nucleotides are TGTGCCAGCAGCCGCGACGGGGAAAACAATCAGCCCCAGCATTTT.

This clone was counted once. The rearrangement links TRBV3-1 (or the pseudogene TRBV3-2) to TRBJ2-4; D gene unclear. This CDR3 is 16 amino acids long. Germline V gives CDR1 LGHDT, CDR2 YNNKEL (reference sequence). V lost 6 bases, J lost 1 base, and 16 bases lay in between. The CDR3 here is CASRPQAIVAKNIQYF. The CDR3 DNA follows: TGTGCCAGCAGGCCTCAGGCCATAGTGGCCAAAAACATTCAGTACTTC.

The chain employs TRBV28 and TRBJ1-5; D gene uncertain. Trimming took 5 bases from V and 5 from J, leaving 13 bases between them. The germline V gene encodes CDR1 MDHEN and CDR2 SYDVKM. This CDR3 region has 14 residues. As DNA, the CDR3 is TGTGCCAGCAGTCCCCCCGGTGGTTATCAGCCCCAGCATTTT. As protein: CASSPPGGYQPQHF.

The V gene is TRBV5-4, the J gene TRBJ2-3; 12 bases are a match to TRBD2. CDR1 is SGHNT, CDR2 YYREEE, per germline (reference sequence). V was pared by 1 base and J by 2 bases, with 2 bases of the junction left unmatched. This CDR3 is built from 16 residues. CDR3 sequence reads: CASSLLAGGPTDTQYF. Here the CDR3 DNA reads TGTGCCAGCAGCTTGCTAGCGGGGGGGCCCACAGATACGCAGTATTTT.

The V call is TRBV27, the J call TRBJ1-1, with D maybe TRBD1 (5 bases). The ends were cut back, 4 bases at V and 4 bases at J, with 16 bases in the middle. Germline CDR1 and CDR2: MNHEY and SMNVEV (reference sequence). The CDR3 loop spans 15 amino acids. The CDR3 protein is CASSSRQRWGTEAFF. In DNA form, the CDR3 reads TGTGCCAGCAGTTCCCGACAGAGGTGGGGCACTGAAGCTTTCTTT.

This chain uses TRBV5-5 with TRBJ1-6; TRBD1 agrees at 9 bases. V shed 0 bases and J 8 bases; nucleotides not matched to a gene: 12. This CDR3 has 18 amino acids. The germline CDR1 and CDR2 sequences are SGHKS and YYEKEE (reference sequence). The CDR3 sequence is CASSLEGQGIPLYSPLHF. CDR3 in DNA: TGTGCCAGCAGCTTGGAGGGACAGGGCATTCCTTTATATTCACCCCTCCACTTT.

The CDR3: CATSGGLNYGYTF. CDR3 in DNA: TGTGCCACCAGTGGCGGCCTCAACTATGGCTACACCTTC. V and J are TRBV24-1 and TRBJ1-2; no definite D call. Germline loops: CDR1 KGHDR, CDR2 SFDVKD. CDR3 size: 13 residues. V lost 5 bases and J 2 bases, leaving 8 bases between the germline ends.

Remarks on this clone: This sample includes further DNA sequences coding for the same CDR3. This CDR3 reads CASSPGGNQPQHF. The CDR3 DNA sequence: TGTGCCAGCAGTCCCGGGGGTAATCAGCCCCAGCATTTT. The chain joins TRBV12-3 or TRBV12-4 to TRBJ1-5; a weak D match, TRBD1 (5 bases). The CDR3 is made up of 13 amino acids. The ends were cut back, 5 bases at V and 4 bases at J, with 9 bases in the middle.

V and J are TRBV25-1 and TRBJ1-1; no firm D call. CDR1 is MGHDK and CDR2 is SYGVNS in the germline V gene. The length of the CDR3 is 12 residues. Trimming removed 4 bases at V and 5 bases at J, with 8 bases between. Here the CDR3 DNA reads TGTGCCAGCAGTGGCGGGCTGACTGAAGCTTTCTTT. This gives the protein CASSGGLTEAFF.

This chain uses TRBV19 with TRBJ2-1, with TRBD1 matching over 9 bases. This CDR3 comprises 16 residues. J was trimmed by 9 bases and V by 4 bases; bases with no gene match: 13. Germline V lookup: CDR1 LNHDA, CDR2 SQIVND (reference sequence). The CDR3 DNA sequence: TGTGCCAGTAGTACCAAGAACAGGGGGCGCATCGGTGAGCAGTTCTTC. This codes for CASSTKNRGRIGEQFF.

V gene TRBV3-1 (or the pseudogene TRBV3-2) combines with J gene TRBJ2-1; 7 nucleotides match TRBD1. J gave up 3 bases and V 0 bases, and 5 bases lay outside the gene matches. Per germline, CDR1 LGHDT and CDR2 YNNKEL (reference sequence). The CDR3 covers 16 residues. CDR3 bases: TGTGCCAGCAGCCAAGATATAGGGACAGACTACAATGAGCAGTTCTTC. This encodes CASSQDIGTDYNEQFF.

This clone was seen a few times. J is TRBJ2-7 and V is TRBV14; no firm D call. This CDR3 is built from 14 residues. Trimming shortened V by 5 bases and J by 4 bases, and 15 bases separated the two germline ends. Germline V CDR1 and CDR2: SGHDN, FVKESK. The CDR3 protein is CASSKRRPAYEQYF. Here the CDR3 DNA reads TGTGCCAGCAGCAAGCGTAGGCCGGCTTACGAGCAGTACTTC.

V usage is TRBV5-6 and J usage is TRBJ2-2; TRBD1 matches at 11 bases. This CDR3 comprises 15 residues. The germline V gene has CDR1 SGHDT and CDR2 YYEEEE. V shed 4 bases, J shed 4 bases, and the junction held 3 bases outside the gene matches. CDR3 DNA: TGTGCCAGCAGCCTGGGACAGGGGGGCACCGGGGAGCTGTTTTTT. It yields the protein CASSLGQGGTGELFF. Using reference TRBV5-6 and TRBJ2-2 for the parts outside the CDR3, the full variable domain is DAGVTQSPTHLIKTRGQQVTLRCSPKSGHDTVSWYQQALGQGPQFIFQYYEEEERQRGNFPDRFSGHQFPNYSSELNVNALLLGDSALYLCASSLGQGGTGELFFGEGSRLTVL.

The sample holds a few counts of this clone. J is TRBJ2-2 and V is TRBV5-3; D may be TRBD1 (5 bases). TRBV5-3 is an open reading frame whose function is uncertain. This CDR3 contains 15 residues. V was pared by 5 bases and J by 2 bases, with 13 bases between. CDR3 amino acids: CARSILQGNTGELFF. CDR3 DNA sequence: TGTGCCAGAAGTATTCTTCAGGGAAACACCGGGGAGCTGTTTTTT.

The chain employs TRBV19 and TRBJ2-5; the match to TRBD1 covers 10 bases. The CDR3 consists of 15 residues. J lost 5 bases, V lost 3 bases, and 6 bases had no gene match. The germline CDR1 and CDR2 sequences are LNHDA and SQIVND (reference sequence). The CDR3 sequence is CASSIADRGLETQYF. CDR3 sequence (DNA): TGTGCCAGTAGTATCGCCGACAGGGGGCTGGAGACCCAGTACTTC.

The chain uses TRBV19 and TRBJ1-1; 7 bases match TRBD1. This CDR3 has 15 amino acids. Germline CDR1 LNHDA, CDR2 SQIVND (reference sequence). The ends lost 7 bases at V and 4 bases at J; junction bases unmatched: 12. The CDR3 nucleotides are TGTGCCAGTATCGAAAGAGGGGGCTTGGTCACTGAAGCTTTCTTT. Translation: CASIERGGLVTEAFF.

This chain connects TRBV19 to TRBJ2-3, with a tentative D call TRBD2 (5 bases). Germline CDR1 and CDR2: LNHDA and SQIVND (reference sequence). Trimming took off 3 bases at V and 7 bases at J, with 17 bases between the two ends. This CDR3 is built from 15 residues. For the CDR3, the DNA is TGTGCCAGTAGTATTCTCTCTCTAGCCCAGCATACGCAGTATTTT. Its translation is CASSILSLAQHTQYF.

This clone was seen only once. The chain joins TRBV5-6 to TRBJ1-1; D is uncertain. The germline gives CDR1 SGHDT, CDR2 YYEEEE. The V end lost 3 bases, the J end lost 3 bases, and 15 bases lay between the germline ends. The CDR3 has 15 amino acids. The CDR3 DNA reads TGTGCCAGCAGCTCCAGCGTTAAGGGAGACACTGAAGCTTTCTTT. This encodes CASSSSVKGDTEAFF.

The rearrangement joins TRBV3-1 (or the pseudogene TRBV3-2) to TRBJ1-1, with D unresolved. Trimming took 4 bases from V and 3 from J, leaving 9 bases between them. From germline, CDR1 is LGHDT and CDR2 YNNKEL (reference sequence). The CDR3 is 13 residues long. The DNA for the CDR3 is TGTGCCAGCAGCCTCGACTTCCACACTGAAGCTTTCTTT. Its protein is CASSLDFHTEAFF.

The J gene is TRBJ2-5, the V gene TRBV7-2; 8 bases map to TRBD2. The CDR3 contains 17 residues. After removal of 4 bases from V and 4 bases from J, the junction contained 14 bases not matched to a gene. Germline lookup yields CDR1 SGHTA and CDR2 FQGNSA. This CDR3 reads CASSSILAVLDRETQYF. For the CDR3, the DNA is TGTGCCAGCAGCTCTATACTAGCGGTACTAGACAGAGAGACCCAGTACTTC.

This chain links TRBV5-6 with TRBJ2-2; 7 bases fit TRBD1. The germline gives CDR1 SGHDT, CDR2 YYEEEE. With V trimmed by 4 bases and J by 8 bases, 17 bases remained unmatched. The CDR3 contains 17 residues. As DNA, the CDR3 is TGTGCCAGCAGCCCCCTCCCGGGCGCAGGGGGTTTGGGGGAGCTGTTTTTT. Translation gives CASSPLPGAGGLGELFF.

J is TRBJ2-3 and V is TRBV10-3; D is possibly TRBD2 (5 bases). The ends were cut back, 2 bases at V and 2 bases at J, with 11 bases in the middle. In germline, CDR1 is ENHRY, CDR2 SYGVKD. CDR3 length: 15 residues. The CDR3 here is CAISEGLGITDTQYF. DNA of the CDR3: TGTGCCATCAGTGAGGGACTGGGGATCACAGATACGCAGTATTTT.